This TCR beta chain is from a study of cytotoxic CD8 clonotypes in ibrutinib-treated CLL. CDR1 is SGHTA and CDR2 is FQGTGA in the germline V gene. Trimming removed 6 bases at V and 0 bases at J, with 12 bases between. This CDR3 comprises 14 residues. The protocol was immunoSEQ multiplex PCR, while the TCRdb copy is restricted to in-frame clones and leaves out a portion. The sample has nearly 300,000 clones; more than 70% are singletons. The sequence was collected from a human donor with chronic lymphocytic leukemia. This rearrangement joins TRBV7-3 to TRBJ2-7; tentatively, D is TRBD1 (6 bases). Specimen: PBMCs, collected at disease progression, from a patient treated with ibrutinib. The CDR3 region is CASRDRTSSYEQYF. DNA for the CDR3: TGTGCCAGCAGGGACAGAACCAGCTCCTACGAGCAGTACTTC.